This TCR beta chain is from a study of T cells in Graves' hyperthyroidism and ophthalmopathy. Background on the study: The blood sample was taken at first diagnosis, before treatment began.

The CDR3 regions of TCR beta were amplified from RNA transcripts. The primer set for the first-round RT-PCR of the TCR CDR3 was HTBI. TCRdb itself ran the multiplex PCR reads through MiXCR, one entry per CDR3 protein. The sample shows 600,000 to 650,000 distinct CDR3 sequences, around 21% of them seen only once. For the diagnoses, clinical symptoms, serum thyroxine and TRAb, thyroid ultrasound and orbital computed tomography were used. V lost 2 bases, J lost 4 bases, and 14 bases lay in between. The CDR3 spans 15 residues. Germline-derived CDR1 and CDR2 are MNHNS and SASEGT. Source material: blood. J is TRBJ2-5 and V is TRBV6-1; a weak D match, TRBD1 (6 bases). The TCR comes from a man under 40 with Graves' ophthalmopathy. The CDR3 reads CASSEPRQVRETQYF. CDR3 nucleotide sequence: TGTGCCAGCAGTGAACCCAGACAGGTTCGAGAGACCCAGTACTTC.